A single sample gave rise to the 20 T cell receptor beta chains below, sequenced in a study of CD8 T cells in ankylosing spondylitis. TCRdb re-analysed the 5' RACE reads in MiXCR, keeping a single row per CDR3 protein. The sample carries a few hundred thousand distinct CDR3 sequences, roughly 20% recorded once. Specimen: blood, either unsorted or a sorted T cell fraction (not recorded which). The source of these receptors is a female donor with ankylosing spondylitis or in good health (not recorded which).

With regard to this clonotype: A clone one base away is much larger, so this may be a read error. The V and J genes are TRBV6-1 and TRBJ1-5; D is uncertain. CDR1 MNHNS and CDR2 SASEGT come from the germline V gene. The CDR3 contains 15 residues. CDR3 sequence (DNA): TGTGCCAGCAGTGAAGCGCGGGGTAGCAATCGGCCCCAGCATTTT. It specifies CASSEARGSNRPQHF.

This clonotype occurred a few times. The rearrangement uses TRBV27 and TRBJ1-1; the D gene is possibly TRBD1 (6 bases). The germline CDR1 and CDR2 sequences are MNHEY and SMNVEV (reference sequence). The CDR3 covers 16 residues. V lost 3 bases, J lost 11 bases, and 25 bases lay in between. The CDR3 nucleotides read TGTGCCAGCAGTTTCGCCGGGGGGGGGCGTAGGGTTGGGGCTTTCTTT. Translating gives CASSFAGGGRRVGAFF.

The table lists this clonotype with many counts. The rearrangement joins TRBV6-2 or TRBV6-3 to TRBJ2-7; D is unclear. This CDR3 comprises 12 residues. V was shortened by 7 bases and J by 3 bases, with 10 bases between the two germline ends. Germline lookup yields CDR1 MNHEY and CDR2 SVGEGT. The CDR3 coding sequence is TGTGCCAGCACACCCGACGGCTACGAGCAGTACTTC. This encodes CASTPDGYEQYF.

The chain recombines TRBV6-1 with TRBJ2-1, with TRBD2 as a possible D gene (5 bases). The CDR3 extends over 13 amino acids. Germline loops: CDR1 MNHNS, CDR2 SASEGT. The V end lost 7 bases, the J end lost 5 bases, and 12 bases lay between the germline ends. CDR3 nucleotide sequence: TGTGCCAGCACCATGGGAGTAAACAATGAGCAGTTCTTC. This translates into CASTMGVNNEQFF.

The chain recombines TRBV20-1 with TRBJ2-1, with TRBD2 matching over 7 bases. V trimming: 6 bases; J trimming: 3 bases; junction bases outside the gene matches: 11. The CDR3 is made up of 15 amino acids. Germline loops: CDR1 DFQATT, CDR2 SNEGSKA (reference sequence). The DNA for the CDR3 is TGCAGTGCAGAAGGCGGGGGAAAAGTCTACAATGAGCAGTTCTTC. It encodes CSAEGGGKVYNEQFF.

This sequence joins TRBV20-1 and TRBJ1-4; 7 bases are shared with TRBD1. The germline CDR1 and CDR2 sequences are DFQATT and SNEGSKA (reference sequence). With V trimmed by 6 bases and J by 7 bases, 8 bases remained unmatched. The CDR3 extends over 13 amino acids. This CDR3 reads CSAPRQGGEKLFF. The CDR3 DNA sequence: TGCAGTGCCCCGAGGCAGGGGGGTGAAAAACTGTTTTTT.

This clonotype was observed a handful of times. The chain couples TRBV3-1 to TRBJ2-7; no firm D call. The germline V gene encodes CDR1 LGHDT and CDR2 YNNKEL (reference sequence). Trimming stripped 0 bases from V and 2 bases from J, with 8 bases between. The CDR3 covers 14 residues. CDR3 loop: CASSQDLVAYEQYF. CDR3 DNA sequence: TGTGCCAGCAGCCAAGATCTCGTTGCCTACGAGCAGTACTTC.

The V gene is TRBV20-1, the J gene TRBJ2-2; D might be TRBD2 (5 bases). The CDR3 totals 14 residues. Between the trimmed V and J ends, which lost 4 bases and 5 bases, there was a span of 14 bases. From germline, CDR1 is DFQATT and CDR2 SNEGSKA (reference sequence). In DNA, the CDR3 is TGCAGTGCTATTAGGACTCCCTCGACCGGGGAGCTGTTTTTT. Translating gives CSAIRTPSTGELFF.

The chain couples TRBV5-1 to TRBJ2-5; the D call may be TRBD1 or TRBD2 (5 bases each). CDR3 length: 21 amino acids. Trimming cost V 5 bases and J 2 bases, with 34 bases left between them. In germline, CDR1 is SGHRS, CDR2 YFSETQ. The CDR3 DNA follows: TGCGCCAGCAGACGGGGACGGCATGCCCCGGGGCCTCTGTCTCCGCAAGAGACCCAGTACTTC. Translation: CASRRGRHAPGPLSPQETQYF.

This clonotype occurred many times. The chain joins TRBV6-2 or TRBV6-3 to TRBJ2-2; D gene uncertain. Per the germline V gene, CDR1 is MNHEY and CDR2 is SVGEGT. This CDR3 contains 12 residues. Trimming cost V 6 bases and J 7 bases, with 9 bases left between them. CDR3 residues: CASSHPDGELFF. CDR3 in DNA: TGTGCCAGCAGCCACCCAGACGGGGAGCTGTTTTTT.

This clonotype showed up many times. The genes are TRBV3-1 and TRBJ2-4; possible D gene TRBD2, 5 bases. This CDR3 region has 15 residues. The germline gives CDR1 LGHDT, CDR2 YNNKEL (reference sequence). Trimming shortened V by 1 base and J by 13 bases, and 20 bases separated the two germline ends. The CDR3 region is CASSQGLPSPFGQYF. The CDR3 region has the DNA TGTGCCAGCAGCCAAGGACTTCCTAGCCCATTCGGACAGTACTTC.

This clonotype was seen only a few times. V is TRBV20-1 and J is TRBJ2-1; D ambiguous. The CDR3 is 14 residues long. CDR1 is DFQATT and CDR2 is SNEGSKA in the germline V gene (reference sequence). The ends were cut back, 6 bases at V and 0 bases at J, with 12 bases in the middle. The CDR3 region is CSAPWPLSYNEQFF. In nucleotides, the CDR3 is TGCAGTGCCCCTTGGCCCCTCTCCTACAATGAGCAGTTCTTC.

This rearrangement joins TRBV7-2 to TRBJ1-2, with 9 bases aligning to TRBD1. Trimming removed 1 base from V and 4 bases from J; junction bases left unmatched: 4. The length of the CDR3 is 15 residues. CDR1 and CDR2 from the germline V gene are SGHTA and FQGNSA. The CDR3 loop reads CASSLVGQGSYGYTF. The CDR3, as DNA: TGTGCCAGCAGCTTAGTGGGACAGGGATCCTATGGCTACACCTTC.

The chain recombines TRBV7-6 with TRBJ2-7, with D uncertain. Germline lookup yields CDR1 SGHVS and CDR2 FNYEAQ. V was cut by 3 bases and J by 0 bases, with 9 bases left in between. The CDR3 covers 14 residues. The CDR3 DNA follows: TGTGCCAGCAGCTTGGAAGACAACTCCTACGAGCAGTACTTC. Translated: CASSLEDNSYEQYF.

CDR3 nucleotides: TGCAGCGTTGGGGAGGGGGGGGACTATGGCTACACCTTC. Its translation: CSVGEGGDYGYTF. J is TRBJ1-2 and V is TRBV29-1; tentatively, D is TRBD1 (6 bases). This CDR3 contains 13 residues. V was pared by 4 bases and J by 3 bases, with 12 bases between. The germline V gene has CDR1 SQVTM and CDR2 ANQGSEA.

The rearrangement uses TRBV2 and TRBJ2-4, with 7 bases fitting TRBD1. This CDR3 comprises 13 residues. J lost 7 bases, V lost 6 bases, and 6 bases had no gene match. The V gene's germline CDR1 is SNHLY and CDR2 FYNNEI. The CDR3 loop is CASSAGQVNIQYF. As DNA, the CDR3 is TGTGCCAGCAGCGCCGGACAGGTGAACATTCAGTACTTC.

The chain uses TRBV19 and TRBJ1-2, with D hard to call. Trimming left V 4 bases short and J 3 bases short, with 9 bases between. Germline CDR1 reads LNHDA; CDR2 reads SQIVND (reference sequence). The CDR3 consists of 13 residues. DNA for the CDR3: TGTGCCAGTAGTACACGAGGAGACTATGGCTACACCTTC. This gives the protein CASSTRGDYGYTF.

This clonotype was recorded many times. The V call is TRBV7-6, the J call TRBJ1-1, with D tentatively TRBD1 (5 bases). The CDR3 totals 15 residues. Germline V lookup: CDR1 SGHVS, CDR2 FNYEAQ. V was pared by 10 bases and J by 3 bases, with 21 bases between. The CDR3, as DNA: TGTGCCACTCTTGGGGCGGAGGCTTCTTACACTGAAGCTTTCTTT. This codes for CATLGAEASYTEAFF. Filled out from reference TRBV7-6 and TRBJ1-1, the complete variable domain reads GAGVSQSPRYKVTKRGQDVALRCDPISGHVSLYWYRQALGQGPEFLTYFNYEAQQDKSGLPNDRFSAERPEGSISTLTIQRTEQRDSAMYRCATLGAEASYTEAFFGQGTRLTVV.

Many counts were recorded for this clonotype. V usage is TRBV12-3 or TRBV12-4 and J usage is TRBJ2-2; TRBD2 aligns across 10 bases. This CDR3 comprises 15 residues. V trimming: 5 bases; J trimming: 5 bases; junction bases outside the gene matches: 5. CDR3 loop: CASSPGLALTGELFF. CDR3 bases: TGTGCCAGCAGTCCGGGACTAGCGTTAACCGGGGAGCTGTTTTTT.

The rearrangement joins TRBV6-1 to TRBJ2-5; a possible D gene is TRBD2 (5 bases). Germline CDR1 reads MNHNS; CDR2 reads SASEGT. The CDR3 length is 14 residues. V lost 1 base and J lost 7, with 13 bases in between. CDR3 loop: CASSEVGAPGTQYF. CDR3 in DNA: TGTGCCAGCAGTGAAGTGGGAGCCCCAGGGACCCAGTACTTC.